These T cell receptor beta chains were read from a single sample in a study of blood T cell repertoires in COVID-19. This table comes from immunoSEQ multiplex PCR, and its TCRdb copy is limited to in-frame clones, with some not included. The data contain 55,000 to 75,000 clones, around 82% of them singletons. Sequenced: peripheral blood. The receptor source for this set is a man aged 80 or over with active COVID-19. Each CDR3 is given with its conserved first and last residue. The D gene is left open where the match is weak. Part of the rows lack a size; the others show once, few, many or a class for expanded clones.

d_call clone_size j_call v_call cdr3_aa cdr3_nt
- - TRBJ2-4 TRBV7-2 CASSAQGSVAKNIQYF TGTGCCAGCAGCGCCCAGGGGTCCGTAGCCAAAAACATTCAGTACTTC
TRBD2 - TRBJ2-5 TRBV14 CASSQGLGTTTFGQETQYF TGTGCCAGCAGCCAAGGATTAGGGACTACTACCTTTGGGCAAGAGACCCAGTACTTC
TRBD2 once TRBJ2-5 TRBV4-3 CASSLGLAVVETQYF TGCGCCAGCAGCCTGGGACTAGCGGTGGTCGAGACCCAGTACTTC
- - TRBJ1-1 TRBV11-2 CASSWMFAGNTEAFF TGTGCCAGCAGCTGGATGTTTGCAGGGAACACTGAAGCTTTCTTT
- - TRBJ2-1 TRBV7-3 CASSPSGRENEQFF TGTGCCAGCAGCCCCTCTGGCAGGGAAAATGAGCAGTTCTTC
- - TRBJ1-2 TRBV24-1 CATSGRNTASGGYTF TGTGCCACCAGTGGACGGAACACGGCCTCGGGAGGCTACACCTTC
TRBD1 once TRBJ1-2 TRBV5-1 CASSLETGGYTF TGCGCCAGCAGCTTGGAGACAGGGGGCTACACCTTC
- - TRBJ2-7 TRBV7-2 CASSLVSGSTYEQYF TGTGCCAGCAGCTTAGTCTCAGGGTCGACCTACGAGCAGTACTTC
TRBD1 - TRBJ2-2 TRBV6-1 CASSESFRQGDTGELFF TGTGCCAGCAGTGAATCTTTTCGACAGGGGGACACCGGGGAGCTGTTTTTT
- - TRBJ2-7 TRBV5-1 CASSLALLGSEQYF TGCGCCAGCAGCTTGGCGCTTCTCGGGAGCGAGCAGTACTTC
TRBD1 few TRBJ1-4 TRBV9 CASSARTGTNEKLFF TGTGCCAGCAGCGCAAGGACAGGGACTAATGAAAAACTGTTTTTT
- few TRBJ2-7 TRBV7-2 CASSLTYLWEQYF TGTGCCAGCAGCTTAACCTACCTGTGGGAGCAGTACTTC
TRBD1 once TRBJ2-3 TRBV7-3 CASSPRPGTGSFTDTQYF TGTGCCAGCAGCCCACGGCCCGGGACAGGGTCGTTTACTGATACGCAGTATTTT
TRBD1 - TRBJ1-6 TRBV10-3 CAISEQGVGNSPLHF TGTGCCATCAGTGAGCAGGGGGTTGGCAATTCACCCCTCCACTTT
- - TRBJ1-6 TRBV18 CASSQTVPIKDSPLHF TGTGCCAGCTCTCAAACAGTGCCTATAAAGGATTCACCCCTCCACTTT
TRBD1 - TRBJ2-5 TRBV5-6 CASSSTGTQETQYF TGTGCCAGCAGCTCGACAGGGACCCAAGAGACCCAGTACTTC
TRBD1 - TRBJ1-3 TRBV12-5 CASAPRTGSNTIYF TGTGCTAGTGCCCCTAGGACAGGTTCAAACACCATATATTTT
TRBD1 - TRBJ2-5 TRBV15 CATSRTGGMETQYF TGTGCCACCAGCAGGACAGGGGGGATGGAGACCCAGTACTTC
TRBD1 once TRBJ2-2 TRBV11-1 CASRWGQGNTGELFF TGTGCCAGCAGATGGGGACAGGGGAACACCGGGGAGCTGTTTTTT
TRBD1 - TRBJ2-3 TRBV5-8 CASSPRQGHGYF TGTGCCAGCAGCCCCCGACAGGGGCATGGGTATTTT